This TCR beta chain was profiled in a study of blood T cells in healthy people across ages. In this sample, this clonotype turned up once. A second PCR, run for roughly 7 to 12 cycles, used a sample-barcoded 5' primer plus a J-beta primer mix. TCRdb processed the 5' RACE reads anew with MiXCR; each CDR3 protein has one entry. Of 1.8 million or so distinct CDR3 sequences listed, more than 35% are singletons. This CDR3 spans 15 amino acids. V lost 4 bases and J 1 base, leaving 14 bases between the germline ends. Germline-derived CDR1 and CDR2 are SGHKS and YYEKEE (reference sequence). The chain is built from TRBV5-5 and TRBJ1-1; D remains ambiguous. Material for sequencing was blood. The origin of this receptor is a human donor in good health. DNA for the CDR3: TGTGCCAGCAGCCGAGACGGAAATCGGAACACTGAAGCTTTCTTT. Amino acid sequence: CASSRDGNRNTEAFF.